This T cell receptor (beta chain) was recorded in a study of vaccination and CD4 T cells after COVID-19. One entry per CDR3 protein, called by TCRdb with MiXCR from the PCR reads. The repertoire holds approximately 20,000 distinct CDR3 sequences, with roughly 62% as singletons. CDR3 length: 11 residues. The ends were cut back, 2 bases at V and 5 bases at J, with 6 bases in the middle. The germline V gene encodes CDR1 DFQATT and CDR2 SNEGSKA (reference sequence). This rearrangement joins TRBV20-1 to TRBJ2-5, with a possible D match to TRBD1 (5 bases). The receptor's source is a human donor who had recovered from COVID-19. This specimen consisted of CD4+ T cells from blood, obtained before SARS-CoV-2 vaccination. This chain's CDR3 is CSARKGETQYF. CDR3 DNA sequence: TGCAGTGCTAGAAAGGGGGAGACCCAGTACTTC.